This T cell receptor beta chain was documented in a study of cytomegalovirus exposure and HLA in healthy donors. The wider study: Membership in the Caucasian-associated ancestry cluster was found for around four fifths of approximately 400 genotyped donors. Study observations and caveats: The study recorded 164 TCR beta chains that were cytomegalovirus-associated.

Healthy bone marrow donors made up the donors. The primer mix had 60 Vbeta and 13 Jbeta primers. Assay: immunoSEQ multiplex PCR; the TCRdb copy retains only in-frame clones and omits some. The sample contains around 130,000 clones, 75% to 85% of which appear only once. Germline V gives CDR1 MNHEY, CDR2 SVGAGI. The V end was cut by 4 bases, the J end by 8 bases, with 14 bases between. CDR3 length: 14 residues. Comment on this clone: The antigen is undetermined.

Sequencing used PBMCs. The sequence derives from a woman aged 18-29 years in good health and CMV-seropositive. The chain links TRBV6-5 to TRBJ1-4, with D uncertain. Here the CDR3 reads CASSSGGVGEKLFF. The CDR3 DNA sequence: TGTGCCAGCAGTTCGGGAGGCGTAGGGGAAAAACTGTTTTTT.